Listed below are T cell receptor beta chains from one sample, sequenced in a study of OX40 agonist ivuxolimab in advanced cancers. Here immunoSEQ multiplex PCR was the method, and the copy in TCRdb shows in-frame clones only, minus some. Among about 74,000 clones listed, almost 85% were seen once. This specimen consisted of CD4+ or CD8+ T cells sorted from blood, obtained in a trial of the OX40 agonist ivuxolimab. The receptors were gathered from an adult with an advanced solid tumor such as melanoma, head and neck, liver or kidney cancer. Both conserved end residues are part of each CDR3. D genes are given only for firm matches. Size tells how often a clone was seen (once, few, many) or the class of an expanded clone, and some rows leave it out.

TRBD2 | TRBJ2-7 | NA | TRBV5-4 | TGTGCCAGCAGCCCCCGGGCTAGCGGTTCCTACGAGCAGTACTTC | CASSPRASGSYEQYF
NA | TRBJ1-2 | NA | TRBV6-5 | TGTGCCAGCAGTTACGGAAGAAACTATGGCTACACCTTC | CASSYGRNYGYTF
TRBD2 | TRBJ2-3 | NA | TRBV19 | TGTGCCAGTAGTATAAGCAGCGGGGGGGCCACAGATACGCAGTATTTT | CASSISSGGATDTQYF
NA | TRBJ1-5 | NA | TRBV7-3 | TGTGCCAGCCCCCACCGGGCCCCGGGGGGTTATAGCAATCAGCCCCAGCATTTT | CASPHRAPGGYSNQPQHF
NA | TRBJ1-1 | once | TRBV11-3 | TGTGCCAGCAGCGAGGGGGGTGTTGGAGGTAACACTGAAGCTTTCTTT | CASSEGGVGGNTEAFF
NA | TRBJ1-5 | NA | TRBV5-8 | TGTGCCAGCAGCCTCGGACAGCGCGTTAATCAGCCCCAGCATTTT | CASSLGQRVNQPQHF
NA | TRBJ1-2 | NA | TRBV15 | TGTGCCACCAGCAGAGACATAGAGGGCTACACCTTC | CATSRDIEGYTF
TRBD1 | TRBJ1-1 | NA | TRBV19 | TGTGCCAGTAGTATGGGACAGGGATCCCCCTTGGCTTTCTTT | CASSMGQGSPLAFF
TRBD2 | TRBJ2-1 | NA | TRBV4-3 | TGCGCCAGCAGCCAAGACAGGACTAGCGGCATTGACAATGAGCAGTTCTTC | CASSQDRTSGIDNEQFF
TRBD2 | TRBJ2-1 | NA | TRBV14 | TGTGCCAGCAGCCCCGTACCGGGACTAGCGGGGGGGAACTACAATGAGCAGTTCTTC | CASSPVPGLAGGNYNEQFF
TRBD1 | TRBJ2-7 | few | TRBV11-2 | TGTGCCAGCAGCTCTGGGCAGGGGGCGGGTGAGCAGTACTTC | CASSSGQGAGEQYF
NA | TRBJ1-1 | NA | TRBV27 | TGTGCCAGCCGACTTCTTCCATCGAACACTGAAGCTTTCTTT | CASRLLPSNTEAFF
TRBD2 | TRBJ2-7 | few | TRBV18 | TGTGCCAGCTCACCGGGGACTAGCGGGGCCTACGAGCAGTACTTC | CASSPGTSGAYEQYF
NA | TRBJ1-1 | NA | TRBV29-1 | TGCAGCGTTGAGAAGATCCGTTCTGAAGCTTTCTTT | CSVEKIRSEAFF
TRBD2 | TRBJ2-1 | NA | TRBV14 | TGTGCCAGCAGCCATTGGGGACTAGCGGATTTATACAATGAGCAGTTCTTC | CASSHWGLADLYNEQFF
NA | TRBJ2-5 | NA | TRBV10-3 | TGTGCCATCAGTGGGGTCGGGGCAGAGACCCAGTACTTC | CAISGVGAETQYF
NA | TRBJ2-7 | NA | TRBV30 | TGTGCCTGGAGGGCGGATAAGGCTTCGGCCTACGAGCAGTACTTC | CAWRADKASAYEQYF
NA | TRBJ2-3 | NA | TRBV9 | TGTGCCAGCAGCGTAACTGGCACAGATACGCAGTATTTT | CASSVTGTDTQYF
NA | TRBJ1-2 | NA | TRBV18 | TGTGCCAGCTCACCAGCCAGGGAATATGGCTACACCTTC | CASSPAREYGYTF
TRBD1 | TRBJ1-3 | NA | TRBV9 | TGTGCCAGCAGCATCAGGGGGCGCAATGGAAACACCATATATTTT | CASSIRGRNGNTIYF
NA | TRBJ2-5 | NA | TRBV19 | TGTGCCAGTAGTAGCCAGGGGGGTCAAGAGACCCAGTACTTC | CASSSQGGQETQYF
NA | TRBJ2-7 | NA | TRBV5-6 | TGTGCCAGCAGCTTGAGCGGAACCAGCTCCTACGAGCAGTACTTC | CASSLSGTSSYEQYF
NA | TRBJ1-4 | NA | TRBV28 | TGTGCCAGCAGTTTACCACCGGGATCTAATGAAAAACTGTTTTTT | CASSLPPGSNEKLFF
TRBD1 | TRBJ1-5 | NA | TRBV7-2 | TGTGCCAGCAGCCTGAGGTTCCCAAGCGGGACAGTCCTAAATCAGCCCCAGCATTTT | CASSLRFPSGTVLNQPQHF
NA | TRBJ2-7 | NA | TRBV7-8 | TGTGCCAGCAGCCGAGGGACGCTTGCTGGCGAGCAGTACTTC | CASSRGTLAGEQYF
NA | TRBJ2-7 | NA | TRBV7-3 | TGTGCCAGCAGCTCGGGGCCGCTTGAGGGGCAGTACTTC | CASSSGPLEGQYF
NA | TRBJ1-5 | NA | TRBV7-9 | TGTGCCAGCAGTCCGACTAGCAATCAGCCCCAGCATTTT | CASSPTSNQPQHF
TRBD1 | TRBJ1-4 | NA | TRBV5-1 | TGCGCCAGCAGCTTGTCCGGGACAGGTAATGAAAAACTGTTTTTT | CASSLSGTGNEKLFF
NA | TRBJ2-7 | once | TRBV7-9 | TGTGCCAGCAGCTTAGGACAGATCTACGAGCAGTACTTC | CASSLGQIYEQYF
NA | TRBJ2-5 | NA | TRBV15 | TGTGCCACTGTAAGAGGGGGAGGGCAAGAGACCCAGTACTTC | CATVRGGGQETQYF
NA | TRBJ1-5 | NA | TRBV30 | TGTGCCTGGAGTGTCGGGCGTAATCTGCCCCGCACAGGGATAAGGAGCAATCAGCCCCAGCATTTT | CAWSVGRNLPRTGIRSNQPQHF
TRBD2 | TRBJ2-1 | NA | TRBV27 | TGTGCCAGCACCCGACTAGCGGGAGGATCCAATGAGCAGTTCTTC | CASTRLAGGSNEQFF
NA | TRBJ1-1 | NA | TRBV5-6 | TGTGCCAGCAGCTTGACTCTGGGTTGGAGCACTGAAGCTTTCTTT | CASSLTLGWSTEAFF
NA | TRBJ2-1 | once | TRBV4-2 | TGTGCCAGCAGCCTAAGACAGGGAGGGGATGAGCAGTTCTTC | CASSLRQGGDEQFF
NA | TRBJ2-1 | NA | TRBV4-2 | TGTGCCAGCAGCCAAGTAGGCCAGGGGGGTGAGCAGTTCTTC | CASSQVGQGGEQFF
NA | TRBJ1-3 | few | TRBV14 | TGTGCCAGCAGCCAAGTACGAGGGGATGGAAACACCATATATTTT | CASSQVRGDGNTIYF
NA | TRBJ1-3 | NA | TRBV4-1 | TGCGCCAGCAGCCAAGACAGGAAATCTGGAAACACCATATATTTT | CASSQDRKSGNTIYF
NA | TRBJ2-5 | few | TRBV19 | TGTGCCAGTCGTACCTTAGACGGAGAGACCCAGTACTTC | CASRTLDGETQYF
NA | TRBJ1-3 | few | TRBV5-4 | TGTGCCAGCAGCTTCGACAGAAATGGAAACACCATATATTTT | CASSFDRNGNTIYF
NA | TRBJ2-1 | NA | TRBV6-1 | TGTGCCAGCAGTGAGGGGCCTGAGGGTGAGCAGTTCTTC | CASSEGPEGEQFF
NA | TRBJ1-2 | NA | TRBV27 | TGTGCCAGCAGTTTTAGCGGGGGGCAAGGCTACACCTTC | CASSFSGGQGYTF
NA | TRBJ1-5 | NA | TRBV2 | TGTGCCAGCCAGGACAGCCGCAATCAGCCCCAGCATTTT | CASQDSRNQPQHF
NA | TRBJ1-1 | NA | TRBV18 | TGTGCCAGCTCACCGTGGGCTACGGACACTGAAGCTTTCTTT | CASSPWATDTEAFF
TRBD2 | TRBJ2-3 | NA | TRBV4-1 | TGCGCCAGCAGCCAAGGGACCGGGACTAGCGGCACAGATACGCAGTATTTT | CASSQGTGTSGTDTQYF
NA | TRBJ2-6 | NA | TRBV5-1 | TGCGCCAGCAGCGTATTGACAGGACCCTCTGGGGCCAACGTCCTGACTTTC | CASSVLTGPSGANVLTF
NA | TRBJ2-5 | few | TRBV4-1 | TGCGCCAGCAGCCAAGCCAGAGGGACCCAGTACTTC | CASSQARGTQYF
TRBD2 | TRBJ2-3 | NA | TRBV5-6 | TGTGCCAGCAGCTTGGAAGTACTAGCGGGCCCCCTCAGCACAGATACGCAGTATTTT | CASSLEVLAGPLSTDTQYF
NA | TRBJ2-7 | NA | TRBV27 | TGTGCCAGCAGTTTAAACCCGCCTTGGAACGAGCAGTACTTC | CASSLNPPWNEQYF
NA | TRBJ2-5 | few | TRBV11-2 | TGTGCCAGCAGCGTCGAGGCGGGACCCGCGACAAAGACCCAGTACTTC | CASSVEAGPATKTQYF
NA | TRBJ2-7 | few | TRBV4-3 | TGCGCCAGCAGCCAAGATCGGGGCAGCTTATCCTACGAGCAGTACTTC | CASSQDRGSLSYEQYF
NA | TRBJ1-2 | NA | TRBV4-3 | TGCGCCAGCAGCCCTCGGGGGGCGAGCTATGGCTACACCTTC | CASSPRGASYGYTF
NA | TRBJ2-7 | NA | TRBV7-2 | TGTGCCAGCAGGGACCAATCAGGGTTTGGGGAGCAGTACTTC | CASRDQSGFGEQYF
NA | TRBJ2-3 | NA | TRBV2 | TGTGCCAGCAGTGAAGATGGCGGGGGCACAGATACGCAGTATTTT | CASSEDGGGTDTQYF
NA | TRBJ1-1 | NA | TRBV12-5 | TGTGCTAGTGCCTCGGGACTAAACACTGAAGCTTTCTTT | CASASGLNTEAFF
TRBD1 | TRBJ2-5 | NA | TRBV4-3 | TGCGCCAGCAGCCGACAACAGGGGTCGTGGACCCAAGAGACCCAGTACTTC | CASSRQQGSWTQETQYF